This T cell receptor (beta chain) was documented in a study of CD8+ T cells in alopecia areata. Study-level background: The study gave treated patients oral tofacitinib at 5 to 10 mg twice daily. Study-wide results and limits: Sequenced scalp T cells also include alphabeta T cells resident in normal skin. Uncertain still, given a single nonresponder, is whether baseline CD8+ expansion links to response.

A word on this clone: What it binds is unknown.

As the sequencing template, cDNA was produced by extracting RNA and reverse transcribing it. Sequencing used immunoSEQ multiplex PCR; TCRdb keeps in-frame clones, though not all of them. Here the sample spans 70,000 or so clones, 29% being singletons. The CDR3 runs to 15 residues. The ends lost 2 bases at V and 4 bases at J; junction bases unmatched: 6. Germline-derived CDR1 and CDR2 are MNHEY and SVGAGI. Described treatment: oral pan-JAK inhibitor, 5-10 mg twice daily. The chain combines TRBV6-5 with TRBJ2-7; 9 bases fit TRBD1. Sequencing used CD8+ T cells sorted from blood, obtained at week 4, from a patient treated with tofacitinib. The source is a human donor with alopecia areata. This CDR3 reads CASSYPGTGTYEQYF. CDR3 in DNA: TGTGCCAGCAGTTACCCCGGGACAGGGACATACGAGCAGTACTTC.